This TCR beta chain was sequenced for a study of CD4 T cells in relation to SARS-CoV-2 and coronaviruses (dated by TCRdb to about 2021). Regarding the research as a whole: In the ViraFEST assay, PBMCs were cultured with antigen for nine to ten days, after which TCR beta CDR3s were sequenced to identify clonal expansions specific to the antigen. The study assessed, at the TCR clonotype level, memory CD4+ T cell crossreactivity between SARS-CoV-2 and common cold coronavirus spike proteins. The Adaptive Biotechnologies TCR-sequencing kit was used for samples from three pre-COVID donors and for the naive versus memory experiments, whereas the other data were Illumina-based. A different, Illumina-based TCR-beta assay was used to sequence expansion assays from other donors in the study. Patient-derived lymphoblastoid cell lines were used to map the HLA restriction of shared crossreactive spike epitopes. An HIV-1 Nef peptide pool or a culture without peptide was used as the negative reference condition. Beyond this particular receptor, the publication reports: Small numbers of patients and of tested TCRs were a limitation of the study. Crossreactive clones showed significantly weaker SARS-CoV-2-driven expansion than monoreactive clones, consistent with antigenic imprinting. Because the crossreactivity analysis focused on spike protein, crossreactivity against other viral proteins was not assessed. Memory CD4+ clonotypes crossrecognizing SARS-CoV-2 and at least one common cold coronavirus spike were found in around 65% of donors. Because no donor provided both pre-pandemic and post-infection samples, tracing the source of pre-existing responses was limited.

To note about this clone: This clone's antigen is unknown. No clone much larger than this one lies a single base away; base qualities are absent.

The CDR3 measures 12 amino acids from cysteine to phenylalanine. Left in the record is the CDR3 DNA by itself, 36 bases read in frame from the first base. CDR1 and CDR2, looked up from the germline V gene (reference sequence), are LNHDA and SQIVND. V was cut back by 11 bases and J by 8 bases, leaving a gap of 18 bases between them. CD4+ T cells from unexposed donors were collected before the COVID-19 pandemic (2011-2018). Following 10 days of culture, the EasySep CD4+ T cell isolation kit was used to isolate CD4+ T cells. As cell numbers permitted, CD4+ T cells from unexposed donors were tested for reactivity to SARS-CoV-2 S and N and to four common cold coronavirus spike pools. Around 1.9 million PBMCs per well were cultured in IMDM with around 4.8% human AB serum and roughly 10 IU/ml IL-2. Half of the culture medium was replaced with fresh IL-2-containing medium on days 3 and 7. Each peptide culture condition was generally run in triplicate replicate wells. Leukapheresis product for the unexposed donors was purchased commercially. Ficoll-Paque PLUS gradient centrifugation was used to isolate PBMCs from leukapheresis product or whole blood. PBMCs were either cryopreserved at -140 degrees C or used fresh in the expansion assay. The QIAamp Micro DNA Kit was used to extract genomic DNA from the CD4+ T cells.

The library was produced with the immunoSEQ multiplex PCR assay. The authors' pipeline ran thus. During preprocessing, nonproductive sequences were discarded, as were any CDR3s that did not begin with C, did not end with F or W, or were shorter than 7 amino acids. Antigen-specific clonotypes were called with the MANAFEST web app, based on expansion relative to reference and other culture wells. A clone counted as positive if significantly expanded in 2 of 3 replicate wells versus the reference culture at FDR below 0.05. To be called positive, a clone also had to show significant expansion compared with every other tandem well and an odds ratio greater than 5. CDR3 homology was measured as pairwise Levenshtein distance, computed with the stringdist R package after trimming three terminal residues from each end. Imported from immuneACCESS, the table was reduced by TCRdb to in-frame sequences with V and J called. These copies leave out some clones; in studies compared against another copy, an unresolved V gene accounts for under half, and the cause of the remainder is not known. The DNA gave D and trimming, while V, J and clone size come from that table. A total of 21,000 or so clones appear in this sample, approximately 72% of them only once. The ten largest clonotypes hold approximately 13% of the sample.

This clonotype was obtained from a human donor in good health. The chain is encoded by TRBV19 joined to TRBJ1-1; the D gene lacks a confident call. The sequenced sample was CD4+ T cells from PBMCs, cultured in vitro. The nucleotides are TGTGCCGAATCCATACGGCTTAACGAAGCTTTCTTT. Its translation is CAESIRLNEAFF. With the rest looked up from the reference TRBV19 and TRBJ1-1 genes rather than sequenced, the full variable domain is DGGITQSPKYLFRKEGQNVTLSCEQNLNHDAMYWYRQDPGQGLRLIYYSQIVNDFQKGDIAEGYSVSREKKESFPLTVTSAQKNPTAFYLCAESIRLNEAFFGQGTRLTVV.